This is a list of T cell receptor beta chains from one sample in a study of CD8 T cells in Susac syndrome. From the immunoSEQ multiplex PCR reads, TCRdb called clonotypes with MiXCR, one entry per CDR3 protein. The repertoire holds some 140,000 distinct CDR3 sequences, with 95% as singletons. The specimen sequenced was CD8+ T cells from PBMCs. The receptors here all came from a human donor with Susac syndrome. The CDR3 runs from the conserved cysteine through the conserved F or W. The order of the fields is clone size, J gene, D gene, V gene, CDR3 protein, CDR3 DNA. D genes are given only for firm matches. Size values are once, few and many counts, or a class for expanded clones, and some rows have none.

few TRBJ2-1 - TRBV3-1 CASSHGEQFF TGTGCCAGCAGCCATGGGGAGCAGTTCTTC
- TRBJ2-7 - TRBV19 CASSMVGGAEQYF TGTGCCAGTAGTATGGTCGGGGGAGCCGAGCAGTACTTC
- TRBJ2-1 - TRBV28 CASIWGRDPHNEQFF TGTGCCAGCATCTGGGGCAGGGATCCTCACAATGAGCAGTTCTTC
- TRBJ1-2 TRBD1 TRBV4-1 CASSQGAGGSYGYTF TGCGCCAGCAGCCAAGGGGCAGGGGGCAGCTATGGCTACACCTTC
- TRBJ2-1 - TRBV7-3 CASSLSPNPHYNEQFF TGTGCCAGCAGCTTAAGTCCCAATCCACACTACAATGAGCAGTTCTTC
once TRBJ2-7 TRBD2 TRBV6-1 CASRQFSGRSPYEQYF TGTGCCAGCAGGCAGTTTAGCGGGAGGAGCCCCTACGAGCAGTACTTC
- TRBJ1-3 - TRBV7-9 CASSPTGGSGNTIYF TGTGCCAGCAGCCCGACAGGAGGATCTGGAAACACCATATATTTT
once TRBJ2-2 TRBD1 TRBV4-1 CASSGQGVGTGELFF TGCGCCAGCAGTGGACAGGGGGTGGGCACCGGGGAGCTGTTTTTT
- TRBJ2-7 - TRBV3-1 CASSRDLSTPYEQYF TGTGCCAGCAGCCGGGACTTGAGTACGCCCTACGAGCAGTACTTC
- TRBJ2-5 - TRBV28 CASSPGIQETQYF TGTGCCAGCAGTCCCGGAATCCAAGAGACCCAGTACTTC
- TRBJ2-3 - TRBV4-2 CASELGSVAGTDTQYF TGTGCCAGCGAGCTAGGATCGGTAGCGGGCACAGATACGCAGTATTTT
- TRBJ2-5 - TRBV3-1 CASSQVSDGGAGTQYF TGTGCCAGCAGCCAAGTATCGGATGGCGGTGCTGGGACCCAGTACTTC
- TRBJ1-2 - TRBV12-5 CASGQAAGGYTF TGTGCTAGTGGTCAGGCGGCGGGAGGCTACACCTTC
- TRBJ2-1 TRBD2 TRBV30 CARGRVSYNEQFF TGTGCGAGAGGGAGGGTTTCCTACAATGAGCAGTTCTTC
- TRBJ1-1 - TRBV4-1 CASSQGGPTGGHTEAFF TGCGCCAGCAGCCAAGGGGGCCCCACAGGTGGGCACACTGAAGCTTTCTTT
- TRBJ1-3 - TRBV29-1 CSVLSGDSGNTIYF TGCAGCGTCTTAAGCGGGGACTCTGGAAACACCATATATTTT
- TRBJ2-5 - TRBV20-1 CSASLNRRETQYF TGCAGTGCTAGTCTTAACAGGCGGGAAACCCAGTACTTC
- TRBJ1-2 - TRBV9 CASSVGRPGERYTF TGTGCCAGCAGCGTAGGAAGGCCGGGGGAGAGGTACACCTTC
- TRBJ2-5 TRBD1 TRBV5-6 CASSLDWRTGGAGETQYF TGTGCCAGCAGCTTGGACTGGAGGACAGGGGGCGCCGGGGAGACCCAGTACTTC
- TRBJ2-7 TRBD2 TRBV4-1 CASSQILGGGYEQYF TGCGCCAGCAGCCAAATCTTGGGGGGGGGATACGAGCAGTACTTC
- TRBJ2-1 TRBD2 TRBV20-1 CSASVLAGVYNEQFF TGCAGTGCTAGCGTACTAGCGGGAGTTTACAATGAGCAGTTCTTC
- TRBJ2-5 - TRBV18 CASSPTGKETQYF TGTGCCAGCTCACCAACTGGTAAAGAGACCCAGTACTTC
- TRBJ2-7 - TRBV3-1 CASSQDLRAGYEQYF TGTGCCAGCAGCCAAGATTTGCGGGCGGGCTACGAGCAGTACTTC
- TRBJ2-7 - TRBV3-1 CASSLVQGADRYYEQYF TGTGCCAGCAGCCTCGTCCAAGGGGCCGACCGATACTACGAGCAGTACTTC
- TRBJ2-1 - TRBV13 CASSLPSDNSYNEQFF TGTGCCAGCAGCTTACCTAGCGACAACTCCTACAATGAGCAGTTCTTC
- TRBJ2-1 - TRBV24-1 CATSDYNEQFF TGTGCCACCAGTGACTACAATGAGCAGTTCTTC
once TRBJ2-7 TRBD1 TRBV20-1 CSARPGTAYEQYF TGCAGTGCTAGACCAGGGACAGCCTACGAGCAGTACTTC
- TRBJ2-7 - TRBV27 CAIGAPVYEQYF TGTGCTATAGGGGCTCCCGTATACGAGCAGTACTTC
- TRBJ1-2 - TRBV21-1 CASSKHKKPGHAMGYTF TGTGCCAGCAGCAAACACAAGAAACCGGGACACGCGATGGGCTACACCTTC
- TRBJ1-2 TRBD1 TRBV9 CASSLRGTAGQKNYGYTF TGTGCCAGCAGCCTGCGGGGGACAGCCGGGCAGAAAAACTATGGCTACACCTTC
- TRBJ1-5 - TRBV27 CASSFGLDNQPQHF TGTGCCAGCAGTTTCGGACTCGACAATCAGCCCCAGCATTTT
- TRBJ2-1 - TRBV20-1 CSATDRLSSYNEQFF TGCAGTGCTACGGACCGACTGAGCTCCTACAATGAGCAGTTCTTC
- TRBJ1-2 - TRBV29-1 CSAPELYGYTF TGCAGCGCACCCGAGCTCTATGGCTACACCTTC
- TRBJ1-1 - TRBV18 CASSDSRNTEAFF TGTGCCAGCTCCGACAGTCGGAACACTGAAGCTTTCTTT
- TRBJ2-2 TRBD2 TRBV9 CASRGTSGTNTGELFF TGTGCCAGCAGAGGGACTAGCGGGACTAACACCGGGGAGCTGTTTTTT
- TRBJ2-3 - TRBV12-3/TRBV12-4 CASSLAGVRSTDTQYF TGTGCCAGCAGTTTAGCCGGGGTCCGATCCACAGATACGCAGTATTTT
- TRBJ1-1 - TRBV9 CASSNGQRLGLNTEAFF TGTGCCAGCAGCAACGGACAGAGGCTTGGATTGAACACTGAAGCTTTCTTT
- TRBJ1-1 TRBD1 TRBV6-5 CASRAGGSNTEAFF TGTGCCAGCAGGGCAGGGGGTTCGAACACTGAAGCTTTCTTT
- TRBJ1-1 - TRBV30 CAWSEFGLNTEAFF TGTGCCTGGAGTGAGTTCGGACTGAACACTGAAGCTTTCTTT
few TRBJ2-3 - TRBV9 CASSVDGSSTDTQYF TGTGCCAGCAGCGTAGACGGGTCTAGCACAGATACGCAGTATTTT
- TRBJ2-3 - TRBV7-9 CASSPTPGADTQYF TGTGCCAGCAGCCCCACGCCAGGGGCAGATACGCAGTATTTT
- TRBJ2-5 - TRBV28 CASSLFRGMETQYF TGTGCCAGCAGTTTATTCAGAGGGATGGAGACCCAGTACTTC
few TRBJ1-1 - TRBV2 CASSHGTEAFF TGTGCCAGCAGTCACGGTACTGAAGCTTTCTTT
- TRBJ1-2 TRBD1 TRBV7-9 CASSLEQGAWPYGYTF TGTGCCAGCAGCTTAGAGCAGGGGGCTTGGCCCTATGGCTACACCTTC
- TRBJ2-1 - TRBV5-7 CASSLQDGYNEQFF TGTGCCAGCAGCCTACAGGACGGGTACAATGAGCAGTTCTTC
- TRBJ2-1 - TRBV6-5 CASSIGPHSDNEQFF TGTGCCAGCAGTATAGGACCCCACTCCGACAATGAGCAGTTCTTC
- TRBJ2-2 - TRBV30 CAWSVRWGQSGELFF TGTGCCTGGAGTGTGAGGTGGGGGCAGTCTGGGGAGCTGTTTTTT
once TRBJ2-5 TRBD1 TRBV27 CASSSRTGTVETQYF TGTGCCAGCAGTTCAAGGACAGGTACTGTGGAGACCCAGTACTTC
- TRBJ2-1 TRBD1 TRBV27 CASSPPGTGAFNEQFF TGTGCCAGCAGTCCCCCCGGGACAGGGGCTTTTAATGAGCAGTTCTTC
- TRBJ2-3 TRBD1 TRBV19 CASSPDRGDTQYF TGTGCCAGTAGCCCCGACAGGGGCGATACGCAGTATTTT